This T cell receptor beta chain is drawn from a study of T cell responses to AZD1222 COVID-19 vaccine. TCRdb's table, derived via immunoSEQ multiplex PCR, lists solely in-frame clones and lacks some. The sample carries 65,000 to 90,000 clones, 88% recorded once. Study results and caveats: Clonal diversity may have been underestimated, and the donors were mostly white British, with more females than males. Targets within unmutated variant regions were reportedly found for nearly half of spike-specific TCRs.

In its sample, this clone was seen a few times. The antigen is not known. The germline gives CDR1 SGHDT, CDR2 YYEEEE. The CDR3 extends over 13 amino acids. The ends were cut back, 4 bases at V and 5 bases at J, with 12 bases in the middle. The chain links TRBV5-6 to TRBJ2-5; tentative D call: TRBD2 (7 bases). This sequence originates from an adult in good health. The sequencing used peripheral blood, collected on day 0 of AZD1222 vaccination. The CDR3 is CASSRGGAETQYF. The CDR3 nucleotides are TGTGCCAGCAGCAGGGGGGGAGCGGAGACCCAGTACTTC.